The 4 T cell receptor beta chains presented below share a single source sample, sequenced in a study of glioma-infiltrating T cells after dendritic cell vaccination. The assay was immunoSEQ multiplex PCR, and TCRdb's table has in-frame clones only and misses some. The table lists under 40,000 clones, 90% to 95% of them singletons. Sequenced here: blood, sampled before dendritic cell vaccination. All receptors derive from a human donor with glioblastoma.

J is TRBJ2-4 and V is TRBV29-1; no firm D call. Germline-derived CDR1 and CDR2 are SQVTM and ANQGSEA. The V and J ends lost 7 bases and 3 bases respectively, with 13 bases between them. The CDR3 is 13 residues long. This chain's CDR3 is CSADSVGKNIQYF. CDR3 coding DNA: TGCAGCGCAGACTCCGTGGGCAAAAACATTCAGTACTTC.

This CDR3 reads CASSQEGGSRTEAFF. The DNA of the CDR3 is TGCGCCAGCAGCCAAGAAGGCGGCTCTCGCACTGAAGCTTTCTTT. V is TRBV4-3 and J is TRBJ1-1; no firm D call. Germline CDR1 is LGHNA and CDR2 is YSLEER. V lost 0 bases to trimming and J lost 4 bases, with 12 bases between them. The CDR3 totals 15 residues.

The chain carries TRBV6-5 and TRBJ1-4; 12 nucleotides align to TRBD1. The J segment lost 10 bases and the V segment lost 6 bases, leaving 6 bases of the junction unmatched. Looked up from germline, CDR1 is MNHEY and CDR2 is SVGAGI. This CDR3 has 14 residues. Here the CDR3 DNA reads TGTGCCAGCAGGGCCGGGACAGGGGGCCCAAAACTGTTTTTT. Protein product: CASRAGTGGPKLFF.

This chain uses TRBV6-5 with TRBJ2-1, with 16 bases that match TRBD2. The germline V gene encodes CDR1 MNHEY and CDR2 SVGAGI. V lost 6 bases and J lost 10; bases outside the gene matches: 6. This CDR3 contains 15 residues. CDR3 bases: TGTGCCAGCAGCCGACCGGGACTAGCGGGGGGGGAGCAGTTCTTC. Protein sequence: CASSRPGLAGGEQFF.